These 16 T cell receptor beta chains share one sample of origin, sequenced in a study of blood T cell repertoires in COVID-19. The repertoire was sequenced with immunoSEQ multiplex PCR; TCRdb's copy has only in-frame clones and lacks some. The data contain around 240,000 clones, more than 80% of them seen just once; the ten biggest clones take up 0.87%. The sequencing sample was made of PBMCs or T cells enriched from blood (not recorded which). These receptors were obtained from a man in his forties or fifties who had been exposed to COVID-19.

The chain recombines TRBV5-1 with TRBJ1-1; 10 positions agree with TRBD1. Germline V CDR1 and CDR2: SGHRS, YFSETQ. CDR3 size: 16 residues. V shed 2 bases, J shed 1 base, and the junction held 5 bases outside the gene matches. The CDR3 coding sequence is TGCGCCAGCAGCTTTCTCGGGACAGGGGCGAACACTGAAGCTTTCTTT. Translating it yields CASSFLGTGANTEAFF. The full variable domain, rest sourced from reference TRBV5-1 and TRBJ1-1, is KAGVTQTPRYLIKTRGQQVTLSCSPISGHRSVSWYQQTPGQGLQFLFEYFSETQRNKGNFPGRFSGRQFSNSRSEMNVSTLELGDSALYLCASSFLGTGANTEAFFGQGTRLTVV.

The genes are TRBV11-3 and TRBJ1-6, with a weak D call TRBD1 (5 bases). With 1 base removed from V and 6 bases from J, the gap between germline ends came to 7 bases. The V gene's germline CDR1 is SGHNT and CDR2 YENEEA. CDR3 length: 14 amino acids. CDR3 nucleotide sequence: TGTGCCAGCAGCTTAGCTCAGGGTAATTCACCCCTCCACTTT. As protein: CASSLAQGNSPLHF.

V is TRBV5-1 and J is TRBJ1-1, with D possibly TRBD1 on 5 matching bases. The germline CDR1 and CDR2 sequences are SGHRS and YFSETQ. The V end was cut by 1 base, the J end by 4 bases, with 11 bases between. This CDR3 is 14 amino acids long. The CDR3 nucleotides read TGCGCCAGCAGCTTGAAGGGCCAGGGCACTGAAGCTTTCTTT. Translation gives CASSLKGQGTEAFF.

V is TRBV5-6 and J is TRBJ2-5, with D perhaps matching TRBD2 (7 bases). There are 17 residues in the CDR3. Germline assignment: CDR1 SGHDT and CDR2 YYEEEE. Trimming took 2 bases from V and 4 from J, leaving 21 bases between them. This CDR3 reads CASSLWAGGGAPETQYF. In DNA, the CDR3 is TGTGCCAGCAGCTTATGGGCTGGGGGGGGCGCCCCAGAGACCCAGTACTTC.

The rearrangement uses TRBV19 and TRBJ2-6; D gene ambiguous. This CDR3 has 17 residues. Per the germline V gene, CDR1 is LNHDA and CDR2 is SQIVND (reference sequence). V lost 1 base, J lost 1 base, and 11 bases lay in between. CDR3 amino acids: CASSIGYTASGANVLTF. The CDR3, as DNA: TGTGCCAGTAGTATAGGGTATACAGCTTCTGGGGCCAACGTCCTGACTTTC.

The chain recombines TRBV27 with TRBJ2-1; D is perhaps TRBD2 (6 bases). V shed 3 bases and J shed 3 bases, with 9 bases lying between them. The germline V gene has CDR1 MNHEY and CDR2 SMNVEV (reference sequence). The CDR3 spans 14 residues. CDR3 residues: CASSFSGDYNEQFF. The DNA of the CDR3 is TGTGCCAGCAGTTTCTCGGGAGACTACAATGAGCAGTTCTTC.

J is TRBJ1-3 and V is TRBV5-1; tentative D call: TRBD1 (6 bases). This CDR3 contains 15 residues. Germline CDR1 is SGHRS and CDR2 is YFSETQ. Between the trimmed V and J ends, which lost 0 bases and 5 bases, there was a span of 12 bases. The CDR3, as DNA: TGCGCCAGCAGCTTGGGGGCAGGGGTGAGAAACACCATATATTTT. Protein product: CASSLGAGVRNTIYF. Variable domain in full (rest from reference TRBV5-1 and TRBJ1-3): KAGVTQTPRYLIKTRGQQVTLSCSPISGHRSVSWYQQTPGQGLQFLFEYFSETQRNKGNFPGRFSGRQFSNSRSEMNVSTLELGDSALYLCASSLGAGVRNTIYFGEGSWLTVV.

The chain has TRBV19 and TRBJ1-2, with 7 bases lining up with TRBD1. Unmatched junction bases numbered 12, after V lost 4 bases and J lost 4 bases. Germline CDR1 LNHDA, CDR2 SQIVND (reference sequence). CDR3 length equals 16 residues. The CDR3 region is CASSKGTASSSYGYTF. CDR3 bases: TGTGCCAGTAGTAAAGGGACAGCCTCGTCTAGCTATGGCTACACCTTC.

The V and J genes are TRBV12-3 or TRBV12-4 and TRBJ2-2; D ambiguous. This CDR3 has 13 residues. Trimming took off 3 bases at V and 6 bases at J, with 8 bases between the two ends. The DNA of the CDR3 is TGTGCCAGCAGTTTCCTGAGTGCCGGGGAGCTGTTTTTT. This gives the protein CASSFLSAGELFF.

The rearrangement joins TRBV5-1 to TRBJ1-5; D gene unclear. Looked up from germline, CDR1 is SGHRS and CDR2 is YFSETQ. Trimming pared 0 bases from V and 0 bases from J, leaving 7 bases between. This CDR3 contains 15 residues. The CDR3 DNA follows: TGCGCCAGCAGCTTGGGACAAGATAGCAATCAGCCCCAGCATTTT. Its translation is CASSLGQDSNQPQHF.

The V and J genes are TRBV7-2 and TRBJ1-6, with D unresolved. The V end lost 1 base, the J end lost 6 bases, and 10 bases lay between the germline ends. Germline CDR1 is SGHTA and CDR2 is FQGNSA. The CDR3 extends over 15 amino acids. The CDR3 region has the DNA TGTGCCAGCAGCTTAGGACATATTACTAATTCACCCCTCCACTTT. Its translation: CASSLGHITNSPLHF.

V usage is TRBV27 and J usage is TRBJ1-1; unclear D gene. CDR1 and CDR2 (germline): MNHEY, SMNVEV (reference sequence). V gave up 5 bases and J gave up 0 bases, with 13 bases separating them. The CDR3 runs to 15 residues. The CDR3 spells CASSRGSPMNTEAFF. CDR3 in DNA: TGTGCCAGCAGTCGCGGAAGCCCGATGAACACTGAAGCTTTCTTT.

This chain uses TRBV5-6 with TRBJ1-3; D may be TRBD1 (5 bases). V lost 3 bases and J 7 bases, leaving 11 bases between the germline ends. This CDR3 contains 13 residues. Germline values: CDR1 SGHDT, CDR2 YYEEEE. CDR3 in amino acids: CASSSFQGNTIYF. CDR3 bases: TGTGCCAGCAGCTCATTCCAGGGTAACACCATATATTTT.

This clone was picked up one time. The chain recombines TRBV19 with TRBJ2-2; 11 bases are shared with TRBD1. Looked up from germline, CDR1 is LNHDA and CDR2 is SQIVND (reference sequence). V dropped 5 bases and J dropped 4; count of bases not matched to a gene: 3. The CDR3 runs 15 residues. The CDR3 sequence: CASSLGTGGTGELFF. The CDR3 DNA reads TGTGCCAGTAGTTTGGGGACAGGGGGCACCGGGGAGCTGTTTTTT.

The chain uses TRBV27 and TRBJ1-4; 7 positions agree with TRBD1. The CDR3 spans 14 residues. V lost 6 bases and J lost 8; bases outside the gene matches: 9. CDR1 is MNHEY and CDR2 is SMNVEV in the germline V gene (reference sequence). The CDR3 DNA reads TGTGCCAGCAGCCTCGTAGGGGGCGAAGAAAAACTGTTTTTT. It translates to CASSLVGGEEKLFF.

This chain joins TRBV2 and TRBJ2-7; D perhaps matches TRBD1 (5 bases). Germline assignment: CDR1 SNHLY and CDR2 FYNNEI. This CDR3 contains 13 residues. With 6 bases removed from V and 3 bases from J, the gap between germline ends came to 12 bases. CDR3 sequence: CASSSTEFYEQYV. The CDR3 coding sequence is TGTGCCAGCAGCTCGACAGAATTCTACGAGCAGTACGTC.